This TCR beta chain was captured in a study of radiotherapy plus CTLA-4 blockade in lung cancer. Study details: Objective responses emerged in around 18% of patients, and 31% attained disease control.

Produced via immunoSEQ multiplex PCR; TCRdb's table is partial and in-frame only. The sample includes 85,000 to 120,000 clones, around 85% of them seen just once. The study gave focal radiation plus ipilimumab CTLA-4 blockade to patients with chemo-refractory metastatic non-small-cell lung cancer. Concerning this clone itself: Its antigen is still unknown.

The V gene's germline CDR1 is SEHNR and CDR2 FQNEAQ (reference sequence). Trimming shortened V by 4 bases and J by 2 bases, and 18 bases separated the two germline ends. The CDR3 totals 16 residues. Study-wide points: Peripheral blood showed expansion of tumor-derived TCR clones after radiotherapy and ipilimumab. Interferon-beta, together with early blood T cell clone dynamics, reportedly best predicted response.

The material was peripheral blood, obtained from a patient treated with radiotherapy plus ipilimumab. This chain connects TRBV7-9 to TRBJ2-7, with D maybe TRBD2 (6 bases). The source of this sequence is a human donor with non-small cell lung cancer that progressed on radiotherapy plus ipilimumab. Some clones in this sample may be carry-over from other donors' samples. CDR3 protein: CASSSDRDFRPYEQYF. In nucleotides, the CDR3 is TGTGCCAGCAGCTCCGACCGGGACTTCAGACCCTACGAGCAGTACTTC.